The 22 T cell receptor beta chains presented below share a single source sample, sequenced in a study of beta chain features in type 1 diabetes. TCRB transcripts that were expressed got sequenced, as all of the isolated RNA had been reverse transcribed. Profiled with immunoSEQ multiplex PCR; TCRdb holds only in-frame clones, not every one. Seen here are 400,000 to 450,000 clones, over 11% observed once, and the top ten hold around 0.035%. Sequencing was performed on naive CD4+ T cells from blood. Receptor source: a man aged 25 to 45 in good health.

J is TRBJ2-1 and V is TRBV30, with D tentatively TRBD2 (6 bases). This CDR3 has 13 residues. The ends were cut back, 4 bases at V and 9 bases at J, with 16 bases in the middle. Germline loops: CDR1 GTSNPN, CDR2 SVGIG (reference sequence). CDR3 coding DNA: TGTGCCTGGAAGCTAGCGAGTTTCGGTGAGCAGTTCTTC. Translating gives CAWKLASFGEQFF.

This clone was detected only a few times. This chain connects TRBV7-9 to TRBJ2-4; a weak D match, TRBD2 (5 bases). V lost 1 base and J 1 base, leaving 14 bases between the germline ends. This CDR3 is built from 17 residues. CDR1 and CDR2 from the germline V gene are SEHNR and FQNEAQ (reference sequence). The CDR3 region has the DNA TGTGCCAGCAGCTTAGGAGGGATCCCTGGGGCCAAAAACATTCAGTACTTC. Translated: CASSLGGIPGAKNIQYF.

On this clone: Other DNA sequences in the same sample also yield this CDR3. V gene TRBV30 combines with J gene TRBJ1-1; D call uncertain. This CDR3 comprises 12 residues. V was shortened by 0 bases and J by 4 bases, with 6 bases between the two germline ends. CDR1 and CDR2 from the germline V gene are GTSNPN and SVGIG (reference sequence). CDR3 sequence (DNA): TGTGCCTGGAGTGTTGCGGCCACTGAAGCTTTCTTT. Protein sequence: CAWSVAATEAFF.

The table lists this clone with a few counts. This chain connects TRBV2 to TRBJ1-1; no clear D gene. V lost 2 bases to trimming and J lost 7 bases, with 5 bases between them. From germline, CDR1 is SNHLY and CDR2 FYNNEI. The CDR3 loop spans 11 amino acids. The CDR3 bases are TGTGCCAGCAGTGAATGGGTTGAAGCTTTCTTT. This codes for CASSEWVEAFF.

The rearrangement joins TRBV2 to TRBJ2-1; possibly TRBD1 for D (6 bases). CDR3 size: 16 residues. Trimming removed 2 bases at V and 10 bases at J, with 21 bases between. Germline assignment: CDR1 SNHLY and CDR2 FYNNEI. The chain's CDR3 is CASSESDDRPRPEQFF. CDR3 nucleotide sequence: TGTGCCAGCAGTGAAAGTGATGACAGGCCCCGCCCGGAGCAGTTCTTC.

The J gene is TRBJ2-1, the V gene TRBV2; tentative D call: TRBD1 (5 bases). Germline CDR1 is SNHLY and CDR2 is FYNNEI. Trimming pared 9 bases from V and 1 base from J, leaving 13 bases between. The length of the CDR3 is 14 residues. CDR3 loop: CASTQGASYNEQFF. The CDR3, as DNA: TGTGCCAGTACCCAAGGGGCTTCCTACAATGAGCAGTTCTTC.

The chain links TRBV5-1 to TRBJ2-1; D may be TRBD2 (6 bases). Germline CDR1 and CDR2: SGHRS and YFSETQ. V lost 4 bases and J lost 4, with 12 bases in between. CDR3 length: 14 residues. The CDR3 reads CASSPGGVYNEQFF. CDR3 DNA: TGCGCCAGCAGCCCGGGCGGGGTTTACAATGAGCAGTTCTTC.

The sample holds a few counts of this clone. The genes are TRBV19 and TRBJ2-7; D might be TRBD2 (6 bases). Per the germline V gene, CDR1 is LNHDA and CDR2 is SQIVND (reference sequence). This CDR3 is built from 14 residues. The V end was cut by 2 bases, the J end by 9 bases, with 17 bases between. The CDR3 loop is CASSILGPLGGQYV. The CDR3 bases are TGTGCCAGTAGTATACTAGGACCCCTGGGAGGGCAGTACGTC.

This sequence joins TRBV4-1 and TRBJ2-5; D gene uncertain. This CDR3 spans 12 amino acids. V was pared by 1 base and J by 7 bases, with 7 bases between. Per the germline V gene, CDR1 is MGHRA and CDR2 is YSYEKL. The CDR3 is CASSQGALTQYF. CDR3 DNA sequence: TGCGCCAGCAGCCAAGGTGCGCTGACCCAGTACTTC.

The chain uses TRBV5-1 and TRBJ2-1; the D is unclear. Trimming took off 7 bases at V and 7 bases at J, with 12 bases between the two ends. The CDR3 spans 12 residues. Germline CDR1 SGHRS, CDR2 YFSETQ. CDR3 bases: TGCGCCAGCCGAAACAACGTAAATGAGCAGTTCTTC. Its translation: CASRNNVNEQFF.

The chain joins TRBV5-4 to TRBJ2-7; D ambiguous. The V gene lost 5 bases and the J gene lost 7 bases, with 19 bases spanning the gap. The length of the CDR3 is 14 residues. The germline gives CDR1 SGHNT, CDR2 YYREEE (reference sequence). CDR3 bases: TGTGCCAGCAGTGAGTCGGGCCAGCCCTGGGAGCAGTACTTC. Protein: CASSESGQPWEQYF.

The chain employs TRBV14 and TRBJ1-1, with unresolved D. Germline V lookup: CDR1 SGHDN, CDR2 FVKESK. Trimming took 0 bases from V and 6 from J, leaving 8 bases between them. The CDR3 is made up of 13 amino acids. The CDR3 nucleotides are TGTGCCAGCAGCCAAGATACAAGCTCTGAAGCTTTCTTT. Its translation: CASSQDTSSEAFF.

This clone showed up just a few times. The chain employs TRBV27 and TRBJ2-3; D not resolved. The germline V gene has CDR1 MNHEY and CDR2 SMNVEV (reference sequence). The germline V and J ends were trimmed by 5 bases and 2 bases, with 8 bases remaining between them. The CDR3 contains 13 residues. CDR3 in amino acids: CASSQRATDTQYF. The CDR3 DNA reads TGTGCCAGCAGTCAGAGAGCCACAGATACGCAGTATTTT.

This clone was counted a few times. The J gene is TRBJ2-3, the V gene TRBV2; unclear D gene. V was pared by 7 bases and J by 2 bases, with 10 bases between. Germline-derived CDR1 and CDR2 are SNHLY and FYNNEI. This CDR3 is built from 13 residues. In DNA, the CDR3 is TGTGCCAGCAACCAGCCTGACACAGATACGCAGTATTTT. Translation gives CASNQPDTDTQYF.

This clone was observed a handful of times. The chain recombines TRBV29-1 with TRBJ1-2; D possibly corresponds to TRBD1 (5 bases). Trimming cost V 4 bases and J 6 bases, with 12 bases left between them. The CDR3 spans 12 residues. In germline, CDR1 is SQVTM, CDR2 ANQGSEA. CDR3 sequence (DNA): TGCAGCGTTGTAATGGGGGTGGATGGCTACACCTTC. Protein: CSVVMGVDGYTF.

The chain joins TRBV19 to TRBJ2-1; tentative D call: TRBD1 (5 bases). Trimming cost V 7 bases and J 4 bases, with 5 bases left between them. The length of the CDR3 is 11 residues. Germline lookup yields CDR1 LNHDA and CDR2 SQIVND (reference sequence). The CDR3 region has the DNA TGTGCCAGTACAGGGTACAATGAGCAGTTCTTC. This sequence encodes CASTGYNEQFF. Supplemented by reference TRBV19 and TRBJ2-1, the full variable domain reads DGGITQSPKYLFRKEGQNVTLSCEQNLNHDAMYWYRQDPGQGLRLIYYSQIVNDFQKGDIAEGYSVSREKKESFPLTVTSAQKNPTAFYLCASTGYNEQFFGPGTRLTVL.

This clone was detected only a few times. The chain is built from TRBV4-3 and TRBJ2-1; D remains ambiguous. The V gene lost 6 bases and the J gene lost 3 bases, with 9 bases spanning the gap. The CDR3 sequence is 13 residues long. Germline-derived CDR1 and CDR2 are LGHNA and YSLEER. The CDR3 reads CASSRTIYNEQFF. CDR3 DNA: TGCGCCAGCAGTCGAACTATCTACAATGAGCAGTTCTTC.

This chain connects TRBV15 to TRBJ1-3; D might be TRBD1 (6 bases). Trimming took off 6 bases at V and 3 bases at J, with 12 bases between the two ends. There are 14 residues in the CDR3. Germline V gives CDR1 LNHNV, CDR2 YYDKDF (reference sequence). The CDR3 coding sequence is TGTGCCACCAGTGGACAGAATATTGGAAACACCATATATTTT. Translating gives CATSGQNIGNTIYF.

The J gene is TRBJ2-7, the V gene TRBV18; D remains unclear. Trimming left V 3 bases short and J 3 bases short, with 12 bases between. The germline gives CDR1 KGHSH, CDR2 LQKENI. The length of the CDR3 is 14 residues. CDR3 protein: CASSPNSQDYEQYF. The CDR3 DNA reads TGTGCCAGCTCACCGAATAGCCAAGACTACGAGCAGTACTTC. Based on the CDR3 plus reference TRBV18 and TRBJ2-7, the full variable domain is NAGVMQNPRHLVRRRGQEARLRCSPMKGHSHVYWYRQLPEEGLKFMVYLQKENIIDESGMPKERFSAEFPKEGPSILRIQQVVRGDSAAYFCASSPNSQDYEQYFGPGTRLTVT.

This clone occurred a few times. The chain joins TRBV13 to TRBJ2-7, with TRBD1 as a possible D gene (5 bases). The V end lost 5 bases, the J end lost 4 bases, and 12 bases lay between the germline ends. Germline loops: CDR1 PRHDT, CDR2 FYEKMQ (reference sequence). The CDR3 runs to 13 residues. CDR3 protein: CASSPPQGYEQYF. The CDR3 bases are TGTGCCAGCAGCCCTCCGCAGGGATACGAGCAGTACTTC.

This clone was picked up many times. The chain uses TRBV14 and TRBJ2-1; a possible D gene is TRBD2 (5 bases). The CDR3 is made up of 13 amino acids. From germline, CDR1 is SGHDN and CDR2 FVKESK. V was trimmed by 2 bases and J by 14 bases, leaving 16 bases between them. CDR3 coding DNA: TGTGCCAGCAGCCAACTCTCGGGGTACAGTGAGTTCTTC. This gives the protein CASSQLSGYSEFF.

CDR3 sequence: CASSVDWGGPLDEQYF. In DNA, the CDR3 is TGTGCCAGCAGCGTAGACTGGGGGGGGCCCCTAGACGAGCAGTACTTC. This chain uses TRBV9 with TRBJ2-7, with a possible D match to TRBD2 (7 bases). CDR1 SGDLS and CDR2 YYNGEE come from the germline V gene. Deletions cut 0 bases from V and 5 bases from J, with 18 bases between. The CDR3 loop spans 16 amino acids.